What follows describes a single TCR beta chain. This entry belongs to a study of beta chain features in type 1 diabetes. The germline gives CDR1 MNHEY, CDR2 SMNVEV (reference sequence). This CDR3 contains 16 residues. The germline V and J ends were trimmed by 4 bases and 3 bases, with 18 bases remaining between them. The whole isolated RNA underwent reverse transcription, so sequencing captured expressed TCRB transcripts. Approximately 3.5 million reads per sample on average were obtained from naive, central memory and regulatory T cell samples. TCRdb's copy holds only in-frame clones and misses some; the assay was immunoSEQ multiplex PCR. The repertoire holds fewer than 550,000 clones, over 9.5% seen once, with approximately 0.05% in the top ten.

This chain joins TRBV27 and TRBJ1-2; the D gene is possibly TRBD1 (6 bases). Input material: naive CD4+ T cells from blood. The receptor was derived from a woman aged 18-35 years in good health. The CDR3 nucleotides are TGTGCCAGCAGTTCCCTACAGGGAATGCTACACTATGGCTACACCTTC. Protein product: CASSSLQGMLHYGYTF.